These T cell receptor beta chains were read from a single sample in a study of shared clonotypes between healthy human individuals. Profiled with immunoSEQ multiplex PCR; TCRdb holds only in-frame clones, not every one. The data contain a few million clones, 93% of them singletons. The sample consisted of naive CD8+ T cells from PBMCs. The source of these receptors is a man aged 18 to 29 in good health. Some clones in this sample may be carry-over from other donors' samples. CDR3s include the opening cysteine and the closing phenylalanine or tryptophan. The order of the fields is V gene, J gene, D gene, clone size, CDR3 protein, CDR3 DNA. The D gene is left open where the match is weak. Rows give clone size only sometimes, using once, few, many, or a class for an expanded clone.

>TRBV5-6|TRBJ1-2|TRBD1|-
CASSLANRGLNYGYTF
TGTGCCAGCAGCTTGGCCAACAGGGGTCTTAACTATGGCTACACCTTC
>TRBV28|TRBJ1-5|-|-
CASSSNGQPQHF
TGTGCCAGCAGTTCTAATGGCCAGCCCCAGCATTTT
>TRBV2|TRBJ2-2|TRBD2|once
CASSEELAGDANTGELFF
TGTGCCAGCAGTGAAGAACTAGCGGGAGACGCGAACACCGGGGAGCTGTTTTTT
>TRBV2|TRBJ2-1|TRBD2|-
CASSFGLAGDNEQFF
TGTGCCAGCAGTTTTGGACTAGCGGGAGACAATGAGCAGTTCTTC
>TRBV27|TRBJ1-4|-|-
CASSLSAGDYNEKLFF
TGTGCCAGCAGTTTAAGCGCAGGAGATTATAATGAAAAACTGTTTTTT
>TRBV28|TRBJ1-3|-|-
CASMTPGVEARGNTIYF
TGTGCCAGCATGACCCCGGGCGTGGAGGCTAGGGGAAACACCATATATTTT
>TRBV5-1|TRBJ2-7|-|once
CASSQGGGSYEQYF
TGCGCCAGCAGCCAAGGAGGGGGGTCCTACGAGCAGTACTTC
>TRBV9|TRBJ2-7|-|-
CASSGRGYEQYF
TGTGCCAGCAGTGGTAGGGGCTACGAGCAGTACTTC
>TRBV4-1|TRBJ1-4|-|few
CASSQQGEKLFF
TGCGCCAGCAGCCAACAGGGTGAAAAACTGTTTTTT
>TRBV7-8|TRBJ2-3|-|once
CASSSVTVTDTQYF
TGTGCCAGCAGCTCCGTGACGGTCACAGATACGCAGTATTTT
>TRBV7-8|TRBJ1-1|TRBD1|few
CASSWGQLNTEAFF
TGTGCCAGCAGTTGGGGACAGCTGAACACTGAAGCTTTCTTT
>TRBV28|TRBJ1-1|-|-
CASSPHRVNTEAFF
TGTGCCAGCAGTCCACACAGGGTGAACACTGAAGCTTTCTTT
>TRBV6-5|TRBJ2-3|-|-
CASSGGLAGTDTQYF
TGTGCCAGCAGTGGGGGGCTAGCTGGCACAGATACGCAGTATTTT
>TRBV15|TRBJ1-4|TRBD1|-
CATSRAKDRVEEKLFF
TGTGCCACCAGCAGAGCCAAGGACAGGGTGGAAGAAAAACTGTTTTTT
>TRBV28|TRBJ2-7|TRBD1|-
CASSLPDRAYEQYF
TGTGCCAGCAGTTTACCGGACAGGGCCTACGAGCAGTACTTC
>TRBV7-9|TRBJ2-1|TRBD2|-
CASSFSSGSTYNEQFF
TGTGCCAGCAGCTTCTCTAGCGGGAGCACCTACAATGAGCAGTTCTTC
>TRBV27|TRBJ1-4|-|-
CASSASGRINEKLFF
TGTGCCAGCAGTGCATCCGGACGGATTAATGAAAAACTGTTTTTT
>TRBV10-3|TRBJ2-1|-|-
CAISEYILATGNEQFF
TGTGCCATCAGTGAGTATATACTAGCAACCGGCAATGAGCAGTTCTTC
>TRBV12-5|TRBJ1-1|-|-
CASGLGREAFF
TGTGCTAGTGGTTTGGGGAGAGAAGCTTTCTTT
>TRBV15|TRBJ2-2|-|-
CATSRDRGNTGELFF
TGTGCCACCAGCAGAGATAGGGGGAACACCGGGGAGCTGTTTTTT
>TRBV19|TRBJ2-1|TRBD2|-
CASSMGLEGLGEQFF
TGTGCCAGTAGTATGGGACTAGAGGGTTTGGGTGAGCAGTTCTTC
>TRBV19|TRBJ1-5|-|once
CASSDVGQPQHF
TGTGCCAGTAGTGACGTTGGTCAGCCCCAGCATTTT
>TRBV11-3|TRBJ2-2|-|-
CASSPWAGKNTGELFF
TGTGCCAGCAGCCCCTGGGCAGGCAAGAACACCGGGGAGCTGTTTTTT
>TRBV13|TRBJ2-1|-|-
CASSPTGTPYNEQFF
TGTGCCAGCAGCCCAACGGGGACACCTTACAATGAGCAGTTCTTC
>TRBV19|TRBJ2-1|-|-
CASSNGLVDEQFF
TGTGCCAGTAGTAACGGACTGGTCGATGAGCAGTTCTTC
>TRBV30|TRBJ2-2|TRBD1|once
CATYRGTGELFF
TGTGCCACATACAGGGGCACCGGGGAGCTGTTTTTT
>TRBV7-6|TRBJ2-2|-|-
CASSSYTGTAITGELFF
TGTGCCAGCAGCTCATACACAGGGACCGCGATCACCGGGGAGCTGTTTTTT
>TRBV9|TRBJ1-2|-|-
CASSVGATPGYTF
TGTGCCAGCAGCGTAGGGGCCACGCCAGGCTACACCTTC
>TRBV27|TRBJ2-7|-|once
CASSVGGGGAEEQYF
TGTGCCAGCAGCGTAGGGGGAGGGGGCGCGGAAGAGCAGTACTTC
>TRBV28|TRBJ1-2|-|-
CASSLALTPVRTPAQGYTF
TGTGCCAGCAGTTTGGCTCTGACACCAGTAAGGACACCGGCTCAGGGCTACACCTTC
>TRBV27|TRBJ2-7|-|-
CASSYSGGYEQYF
TGTGCCAGCAGTTATAGCGGCGGATACGAGCAGTACTTC
>TRBV27|TRBJ1-1|-|-
CASAETGSANTEAFF
TGTGCCAGCGCCGAGACAGGCTCGGCGAACACTGAAGCTTTCTTT
>TRBV28|TRBJ2-1|TRBD2|-
CASSPLAGVFVNEQFF
TGTGCCAGCAGTCCGCTAGCGGGAGTCTTTGTAAATGAGCAGTTCTTC
>TRBV9|TRBJ1-2|-|-
CASSVTGTHGYTF
TGTGCCAGCAGCGTGACGGGGACCCATGGCTACACCTTC
>TRBV27|TRBJ1-1|-|-
CASSLSKGNTEAFF
TGTGCCAGCAGTTTATCGAAGGGGAACACTGAAGCTTTCTTT
>TRBV29-1|TRBJ2-3|TRBD1|once
CSAASGQGTPSTDTQYF
TGCAGCGCTGCATCCGGACAGGGAACACCTAGCACAGATACGCAGTATTTT
>TRBV9|TRBJ2-1|TRBD2|-
CASTAGGDNEQFF
TGTGCCAGCACGGCGGGAGGGGACAATGAGCAGTTCTTC